What follows are 30 T cell receptor beta chains derived from one specimen sequenced in a study of cytomegalovirus exposure and HLA in healthy donors. In the PCR, 60 Vbeta and 13 Jbeta primers were used. This table comes from immunoSEQ multiplex PCR, and its TCRdb copy is limited to in-frame clones, with some not included. The sample has 100,000 to 150,000 clones. The specimen was PBMCs. These receptors were collected from a man aged 40-49 years in good health and CMV-seronegative.

The V call is TRBV11-2, the J call TRBJ2-1; 8 nucleotides match TRBD1. The CDR3 is made up of 14 amino acids. Trimming cost V 0 bases and J 8 bases; bases outside gene matches: 3. CDR1 SGHAT and CDR2 FQNNGV come from the germline V gene. CDR3 amino acids: CASSLEQGGDEQFF. The CDR3, as DNA: TGTGCCAGCAGCTTAGAACAGGGGGGAGATGAGCAGTTCTTC.

The genes are TRBV27 and TRBJ1-5; the match to TRBD1 covers 8 bases. Germline V gene sequence: CDR1 MNHEY, CDR2 SMNVEV (reference sequence). The CDR3 totals 15 residues. Trimming took 3 bases from V and 7 from J; bases not matched to a gene: 8. The CDR3 region has the DNA TGTGCCAGCAGTTTCCTCGGACAGGGAGGGCAGCCCCAGCATTTT. It specifies CASSFLGQGGQPQHF.

The chain links TRBV5-1 to TRBJ2-7; 9 bases are a match to TRBD1. V shed 4 bases, J shed 2 bases, and the junction held 7 bases outside the gene matches. The CDR3 is made up of 15 amino acids. CDR1 is SGHRS and CDR2 is YFSETQ in the germline V gene. As DNA, the CDR3 is TGCGCCAGCAGCACGGGACAGGGACCTACCTACGAGCAGTACTTC. This translates into CASSTGQGPTYEQYF.

The chain combines TRBV6-1 with TRBJ1-1, with 9 bases lining up with TRBD1. J was trimmed by 4 bases and V by 6 bases; bases with no gene match: 6. The CDR3 covers 14 residues. Germline assignment: CDR1 MNHNS and CDR2 SASEGT. The CDR3 reads CASRAGQGRTEAFF. CDR3 nucleotides: TGTGCCAGCAGGGCGGGACAGGGTCGCACTGAAGCTTTCTTT.

V is TRBV7-9 and J is TRBJ2-3; 10 positions agree with TRBD2. V lost 4 bases, J lost 5 bases, and 12 bases stayed unmatched. Germline loops: CDR1 SEHNR, CDR2 FQNEAQ (reference sequence). The CDR3 length is 17 residues. The CDR3 spells CASSSLSGRPWVDTQYF. The DNA for the CDR3 is TGTGCCAGCAGCTCCCTTAGCGGGAGGCCTTGGGTAGATACGCAGTATTTT.

The chain carries TRBV27 and TRBJ1-5, with TRBD1 as a possible D gene (5 bases). CDR3 size: 14 residues. V gave up 7 bases and J gave up 2 bases, with 12 bases separating them. Germline V CDR1 and CDR2: MNHEY, SMNVEV (reference sequence). CDR3 nucleotide sequence: TGTGCCAGCACCAGCCAGGGTGGCAATCAGCCCCAGCATTTT. It translates to CASTSQGGNQPQHF.

CDR3 loop: CASSPGGTGYEQYF. Here the CDR3 DNA reads TGTGCCAGCAGCCCAGGGGGGACCGGCTACGAGCAGTACTTC. The rearrangement links TRBV11-2 to TRBJ2-5; D may be TRBD1 (7 bases). The DNA end lines up better with TRBJ2-7; the J call may be wrong. This CDR3 spans 14 amino acids. Germline CDR1 SGHAT, CDR2 FQNNGV.

This chain uses TRBV28 with TRBJ2-1, with 7 bases identical to TRBD2. J lost 8 bases, V lost 2 bases, and 6 bases had no gene match. The CDR3 covers 14 residues. Germline values: CDR1 MDHEN, CDR2 SYDVKM. The CDR3 sequence is CASSLGEGLYEQFF. Written as DNA, the CDR3 is TGTGCCAGCAGTTTAGGGGAGGGCCTCTATGAGCAGTTCTTC.

CDR3 DNA: TGCGCCAGCAGGGGGACAGACCAAATTAGCAATCAGCCCCAGCATTTT. As protein: CASRGTDQISNQPQHF. The rearrangement joins TRBV10-1 to TRBJ1-5; TRBD1 matches at 7 bases. V was clipped by 6 bases and J by 0 bases; unmatched bases: 8. Germline assignment: CDR1 WNHNN and CDR2 SYGVQD (reference sequence). This CDR3 is built from 16 residues.

The V gene is TRBV28, the J gene TRBJ2-3; TRBD2 matches 8 bases. The CDR3 has 17 amino acids. Trimming removed 4 bases from V and 0 bases from J; junction bases left unmatched: 9. Looked up from germline, CDR1 is MDHEN and CDR2 is SYDVKM. The CDR3 DNA follows: TGTGCCAGCAGTTACCCATTGGTAGCGGGGAGCACAGATACGCAGTATTTT. The encoded protein is CASSYPLVAGSTDTQYF.

The chain links TRBV18 to TRBJ2-7; tentative D call: TRBD2 (6 bases). Germline V gives CDR1 KGHSH, CDR2 LQKENI. Trimming took off 5 bases at V and 2 bases at J, with 19 bases between the two ends. This CDR3 comprises 16 residues. CDR3 nucleotides: TGTGCCAGCTCAGCCCCAGGAGGAGGGGTCGCCTACGAGCAGTACTTC. Encoded protein: CASSAPGGGVAYEQYF. Full variable domain (rest looked up from reference TRBV18 and TRBJ2-7): NAGVMQNPRHLVRRRGQEARLRCSPMKGHSHVYWYRQLPEEGLKFMVYLQKENIIDESGMPKERFSAEFPKEGPSILRIQQVVRGDSAAYFCASSAPGGGVAYEQYFGPGTRLTVT.

The chain carries TRBV30 and TRBJ1-2, with D uncertain. This CDR3 is built from 10 residues. Germline CDR1 is GTSNPN and CDR2 is SVGIG (reference sequence). Between the trimmed V and J ends, which lost 5 bases and 8 bases, there was a span of 9 bases. The DNA for the CDR3 is TGTGCCTGGGGTTCTAGGGGCTACACCTTC. This sequence encodes CAWGSRGYTF.

V and J are TRBV27 and TRBJ1-5, with 9 bases aligning to TRBD1. This CDR3 contains 19 residues. Per germline, CDR1 MNHEY and CDR2 SMNVEV (reference sequence). J lost 1 base, V lost 2 bases, and 12 bases had no gene match. The CDR3 coding sequence is TGTGCCAGCAGTTTAAGGGACCCGGGACAGGGTTGGAGCAATCAGCCCCAGCATTTT. It specifies CASSLRDPGQGWSNQPQHF.

This rearrangement joins TRBV25-1 to TRBJ2-2; TRBD1 is a possible D gene (6 bases). The CDR3 contains 12 residues. CDR1 is MGHDK and CDR2 is SYGVNS in the germline V gene. The V end was cut by 7 bases, the J end by 5 bases, with 8 bases between. The CDR3 DNA sequence: TGTGCCAGCAAGGGGGTGACCGGGGAGCTGTTTTTT. It is translated as CASKGVTGELFF.

The CDR3 is CASGPGVAGVTDTQYF. The CDR3 DNA sequence: TGTGCCAGCGGCCCGGGTGTGGCGGGAGTCACAGATACGCAGTATTTT. This rearrangement joins TRBV7-2 to TRBJ2-3; the match to TRBD2 covers 7 bases. Unmatched junction bases numbered 13, after V lost 8 bases and J lost 2 bases. The CDR3 runs 16 residues. The germline CDR1 and CDR2 sequences are SGHTA and FQGNSA.

For the CDR3, the DNA is TGTGCCAGCAGCTTAGACAGGGGATTTGAGGACGAGCAGTACTTC. Protein sequence: CASSLDRGFEDEQYF. The rearrangement joins TRBV28 to TRBJ2-7; 8 bases are shared with TRBD1. Trimming at V came to 6 bases and at J to 5 bases, leaving 12 bases not matched to a gene. The germline CDR1 and CDR2 sequences are MDHEN and SYDVKM. The CDR3 spans 15 residues.

The genes are TRBV6-5 and TRBJ2-2; D possibly corresponds to TRBD2 (5 bases). The length of the CDR3 is 14 residues. CDR1 and CDR2 (germline): MNHEY, SVGAGI. V lost 2 bases and J lost 4, with 8 bases in between. The CDR3 protein is CASSYVRATGELFF. The CDR3 DNA sequence: TGTGCCAGCAGTTACGTGCGGGCCACCGGGGAGCTGTTTTTT.

V usage is TRBV5-1 and J usage is TRBJ2-1; 9 nucleotides agree with TRBD2. Germline V gives CDR1 SGHRS, CDR2 YFSETQ. The CDR3 runs to 16 residues. The trim removed 0 bases at V and 6 bases at J, leaving 7 bases unmatched. The CDR3 loop is CASSLVRREGLNEQFF. CDR3 DNA sequence: TGCGCCAGCAGCTTGGTTCGGCGGGAGGGCCTCAATGAGCAGTTCTTC. The variable domain in full, with the rest retrieved from reference TRBV5-1 and TRBJ2-1, is KAGVTQTPRYLIKTRGQQVTLSCSPISGHRSVSWYQQTPGQGLQFLFEYFSETQRNKGNFPGRFSGRQFSNSRSEMNVSTLELGDSALYLCASSLVRREGLNEQFFGPGTRLTVL.

The chain combines TRBV2 with TRBJ2-1; possibly TRBD2 for D (5 bases). V lost 3 bases and J lost 0, with 15 bases in between. The CDR3 extends over 17 amino acids. Germline V lookup: CDR1 SNHLY, CDR2 FYNNEI. The CDR3 nucleotides read TGTGCCAGCAGTGAGCCGGCGCAGCGGAGCTCCTACAATGAGCAGTTCTTC. Translated: CASSEPAQRSSYNEQFF.

V gene TRBV7-2 combines with J gene TRBJ1-1; D remains ambiguous. Trimming took off 0 bases at V and 5 bases at J, with 7 bases between the two ends. The germline CDR1 and CDR2 sequences are SGHTA and FQGNSA. The CDR3 is made up of 13 amino acids. The CDR3 sequence is CASSLAARTEAFF. In DNA, the CDR3 is TGTGCCAGCAGCTTAGCGGCGAGGACTGAAGCTTTCTTT.

This chain uses TRBV25-1 with TRBJ1-1; 7 bases map to TRBD1. Germline assignment: CDR1 MGHDK and CDR2 SYGVNS. V lost 3 bases, J lost 2 bases, and 6 bases stayed unmatched. The CDR3 has 15 amino acids. CDR3 loop: CASSEIDRANTEAFF. In DNA form, the CDR3 reads TGTGCCAGCAGTGAGATCGACAGGGCTAACACTGAAGCTTTCTTT. Drawing the rest from reference TRBV25-1 and TRBJ1-1, the complete variable domain is EADIYQTPRYLVIGTGKKITLECSQTMGHDKMYWYQQDPGMELHLIHYSYGVNSTEKGDLSSESTVSRIRTEHFPLTLESARPSHTSQYLCASSEIDRANTEAFFGQGTRLTVV.

The CDR3 sequence is CASRQPGLDPFF. CDR3 nucleotide sequence: TGCGCCAGCAGACAGCCGGGACTAGATCCGTTCTTC. The chain couples TRBV10-2 to TRBJ2-1; 8 bases match TRBD2. V was clipped by 6 bases and J by 15 bases; unmatched bases: 10. Germline lookup yields CDR1 WSHSY and CDR2 SAAADI. There are 12 residues in the CDR3.

The chain recombines TRBV9 with TRBJ2-7; TRBD1 matches 9 bases. Germline V gives CDR1 SGDLS, CDR2 YYNGEE. Trimming at V came to 1 base and at J to 3 bases, leaving 2 bases not matched to a gene. The CDR3 covers 14 residues. The CDR3 loop is CASSVTGQGYEQYF. DNA for the CDR3: TGTGCCAGCAGCGTAACGGGACAGGGCTACGAGCAGTACTTC.

The chain employs TRBV10-3 and TRBJ1-2; maybe TRBD1 (5 bases). The V end was cut by 0 bases, the J end by 8 bases, with 10 bases between. Germline V gene sequence: CDR1 ENHRY, CDR2 SYGVKD. The CDR3 covers 13 residues. CDR3 loop: CAISESGVEGYTF. CDR3 sequence (DNA): TGTGCCATCAGTGAGTCAGGGGTCGAGGGCTACACCTTC.

This rearrangement joins TRBV5-1 to TRBJ2-3; 13 positions match TRBD2. Germline CDR1 is SGHRS and CDR2 is YFSETQ. The CDR3 loop spans 16 amino acids. V shed 4 bases, J shed 2 bases, and the junction held 4 bases outside the gene matches. The CDR3 reads CASSLGTSGNTDTQYF. DNA of the CDR3: TGCGCCAGCAGCCTAGGGACTAGCGGGAACACAGATACGCAGTATTTT.

The chain has TRBV7-9 and TRBJ2-1; 8 bases map to TRBD2. The CDR3 spans 18 residues. Trimming removed 0 bases from V and 3 bases from J; junction bases left unmatched: 10. Per germline, CDR1 SEHNR and CDR2 FQNEAQ (reference sequence). The CDR3 spells CASSLARGGGRHYNEQFF. For the CDR3, the DNA is TGTGCCAGCAGCTTAGCCCGCGGGGGCGGGAGGCACTACAATGAGCAGTTCTTC. The variable domain in full, completed from reference TRBV7-9 and TRBJ2-1, reads DTGVSQNPRHKITKRGQNVTFRCDPISEHNRLYWYRQTLGQGPEFLTYFQNEAQLEKSRLLSDRFSAERPKGSFSTLEIQRTEQGDSAMYLCASSLARGGGRHYNEQFFGPGTRLTVL.

The V and J genes are TRBV6-5 and TRBJ1-5, with D perhaps TRBD1 (5 bases). Germline CDR1 MNHEY, CDR2 SVGAGI. This CDR3 has 13 amino acids. V shed 8 bases and J shed 9 bases, with 17 bases lying between them. In nucleotides, the CDR3 is TGTGCCAGCGGACGGGGGAAAGCGGGGCCCCAGCATTTT. This codes for CASGRGKAGPQHF.

This rearrangement joins TRBV19 to TRBJ2-2; TRBD1 aligns across 9 bases. Germline CDR1 LNHDA, CDR2 SQIVND (reference sequence). The CDR3 runs 16 residues. The V segment lost 4 bases and the J segment 5 bases; nucleotides outside the gene matches: 8. CDR3 sequence reads: CASSKEQGASTGELFF. The CDR3, as DNA: TGTGCCAGTAGTAAAGAACAGGGGGCGAGTACCGGGGAGCTGTTTTTT.

The rearrangement links TRBV28 to TRBJ2-7; possibly TRBD1 for D (5 bases). The V and J ends lost 1 base and 1 base respectively, with 23 bases between them. The germline gives CDR1 MDHEN, CDR2 SYDVKM. The CDR3 extends over 19 amino acids. The CDR3 protein is CASSLYTRAAGIPSYEQYF. Here the CDR3 DNA reads TGTGCCAGCAGTTTATATACCCGGGCGGCAGGGATACCTTCCTACGAGCAGTACTTC.

This chain connects TRBV30 to TRBJ1-2; D not certain. CDR3 length: 13 amino acids. Germline CDR1 and CDR2: GTSNPN and SVGIG (reference sequence). Deletions cut 2 bases from V and 6 bases from J, with 13 bases between. CDR3 bases: TGTGCCTGGAGTTACGGGGTTACGGATGGCTACACCTTC. Protein: CAWSYGVTDGYTF.